The clone carrying this TCR beta chain was seen only once. The data are from a study of cytomegalovirus exposure and HLA in healthy donors. PCR amplification relied on 60 Vbeta primers (plus 13 Jbeta primers). The table came from immunoSEQ multiplex PCR; TCRdb's copy has only in-frame clones and leaves some out. The sample includes more than 110,000 clones, more than 60% of them seen just once. V shed 1 base and J shed 1 base, with 10 bases lying between them. Germline V lookup: CDR1 MGHRA, CDR2 YSYEKL. The CDR3 is 15 amino acids. This TCR was sampled from a male donor in good health and CMV-seronegative. The chain couples TRBV4-1 to TRBJ2-5, with D tentatively TRBD2 (5 bases). The specimen sequenced was PBMCs. CDR3 sequence (DNA): TGCGCCAGCAGCCAAGTTGAGGGTTTCCAAGAGACCCAGTACTTC. Amino acids: CASSQVEGFQETQYF.